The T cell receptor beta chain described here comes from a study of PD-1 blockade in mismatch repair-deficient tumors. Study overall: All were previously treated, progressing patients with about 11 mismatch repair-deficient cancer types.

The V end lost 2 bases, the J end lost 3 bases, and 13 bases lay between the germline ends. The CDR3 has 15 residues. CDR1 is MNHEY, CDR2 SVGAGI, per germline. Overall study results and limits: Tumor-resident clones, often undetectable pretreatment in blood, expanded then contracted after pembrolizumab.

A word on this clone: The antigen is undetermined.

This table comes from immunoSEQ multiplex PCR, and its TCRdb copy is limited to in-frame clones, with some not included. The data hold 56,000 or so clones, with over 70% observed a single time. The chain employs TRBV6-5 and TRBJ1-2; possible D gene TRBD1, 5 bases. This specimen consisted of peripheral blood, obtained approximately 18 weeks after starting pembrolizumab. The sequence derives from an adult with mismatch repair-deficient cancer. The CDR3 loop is CASSYDSGVDYGYTF. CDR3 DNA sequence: TGTGCCAGCAGTTACGACAGCGGGGTTGACTATGGCTACACCTTC.